The subject of this entry is one T cell receptor (beta chain). Its antigen is unknown. No much larger clone exists at a distance of one base, and base qualities are not known. The germline V gene yields SGHTA for CDR1 and FQGNSA for CDR2. The CDR3 starts with the cysteine, ends with the phenylalanine, and has 15 residues. The retained sequence is limited to the CDR3, 45 bases, with the frame set at the first base. The V end gives up 3 bases and the J end 5 bases, leaving 5 bases in the junction not matched to a gene. The data were taken from a study of blood T cell repertoires in COVID-19 (TCRdb year 2020). A note on the overall study: Samples covering the acute and convalescent phases of COVID-19 were provided by collaborators in the United States, Italy and Spain. The samples were drawn from the first 160 participants of the ongoing ImmuneRACE study and from more than 1,000 subjects provided by 6 global collaborators. A freely available public database, intended as a resource for researchers studying the immune response to SARS-CoV-2, is where the repertoires were released. The dataset comprised deeply sampled blood TCRbeta repertoires from subjects exposed to, actively infected with, or recovered from COVID-19. The prospective study material was composed of cDNA or gDNA derived from T cells, B-cell-depleted T cells, or PBMCs. A de-identified subject ID, COVID-19 status, age in years and sex were almost always included in the sample metadata. Where HLA class I and class II types were available, the types were taken from metadata supplied by the sample provider, not from assay-based typing. What the research found in general, with its limitations: The quantity of clinical and demographic metadata differed by source and by participant and was supplied without curation.

TCRbeta CDR3 regions were amplified from genomic DNA by means of the immunoSEQ Assay, a bias-controlled multiplex PCR. The source study handled its data this way. The number of nucleated cells in each sample was estimated by amplification of reference gene primers within the assay. To quantify the absolute abundance of each unique TCRbeta CDR3 rearrangement, sequence reads were collapsed and filtered. For each sample, productive Simpson clonality was calculated by taking the square root of Simpson's diversity index across productive rearrangements. Entries here come from immuneACCESS through TCRdb and include only in-frame sequences with V and J called. Some clones fail to appear in such tables; in the studies checked, an unresolved V gene covers under half of the shortfall, and the cause of the remainder is unknown. V, J and clone size are those of that table, while D and trimming were read from the DNA. This sample holds 60,000 to 70,000 clones; roughly nine tenths were observed only once. The ten largest account for approximately 7.5% of the sample.

Whole blood was collected in K2EDTA tubes by collaborating institutions according to the institutions' own protocols. For TCRbeta analysis, collaborator samples were shipped as frozen whole blood, as isolated PBMCs, or as DNA extracted from either sample type. The chain is made from TRBV7-2 and TRBJ2-2, with 8 junctional bases fitting TRBD2. The origin of this receptor is a human donor in a cohort sampled during active COVID-19. Sequenced material: peripheral blood. The sequence in DNA is TGTGCCAGCAGCTTGGCTAGCGGGTTTACCGGGGAGCTGTTTTTT. Its coded protein is CASSLASGFTGELFF.